The 8 T cell receptor beta chains presented below share a single source sample, sequenced in a study of vaccination and CD4 T cells after COVID-19. The antigens of these receptors remain unknown. Cultured CD4+ T cell DNA was sequenced using the Oncomine TCR Beta short-read assay. Genomic DNA was isolated from CD4+ T cells that had been cultured. MiXCR, applied by TCRdb to the PCR reads, yields one record per CDR3 protein. The sample lists 9,500 to 14,000 distinct CDR3 sequences; about 39% were seen once. Treatment noted: approximately 10-day PBMC culture with coronavirus spike peptide pools or control peptides (ViraFEST assay). Ahead of the COVID-19 pandemic (2011-2018), the CD4+ T cells of the unexposed donor were collected. The sample consisted of CD4+ T cells from blood, cultured in vitro. These receptors all come from a human donor in good health.

V is TRBV6-5 and J is TRBJ2-7, with TRBD1 identical over 7 bases. CDR3 length: 14 amino acids. V lost 4 bases and J lost 3; bases outside the gene matches: 6. Germline assignment: CDR1 MNHEY and CDR2 SVGAGI. CDR3 nucleotide sequence: TGTGCCAGCAGTTCGACAGGGACCTTCTACGAGCAGTACTTC. Translated, it gives CASSSTGTFYEQYF.

The chain has TRBV23-1 and TRBJ1-1; D is undetermined. TRBV23-1 is identified as an open reading frame with a role that is uncertain. Trimming shortened V by 0 bases and J by 3 bases, and 8 bases separated the two germline ends. This CDR3 region has 14 residues. In nucleotides, the CDR3 is TGCGCCAGCAGTCAATCGTCTGGGGACACTGAAGCTTTCTTT. This translates into CASSQSSGDTEAFF.

This clonotype has just a few counts. This chain joins TRBV20-1 and TRBJ1-1; TRBD1 agrees at 11 bases. Germline CDR1 is DFQATT and CDR2 is SNEGSKA (reference sequence). V shed 3 bases and J 4 bases; nucleotides not matched to a gene: 7. The CDR3 runs 15 residues. CDR3 nucleotides: TGCAGTGCTAGTAATGCCGGGACAGGGGGCACTGAAGCTTTCTTT. As protein: CSASNAGTGGTEAFF.

The sample holds a few counts of this clonotype. The gene calls are TRBV15 and TRBJ2-7; D gene ambiguous. The germline V and J ends were trimmed by 0 bases and 6 bases, with 12 bases remaining between them. CDR3 length: 14 amino acids. Germline CDR1 is LNHNV and CDR2 is YYDKDF (reference sequence). The CDR3, as DNA: TGTGCCACCAGCAGAGATCCCATAGGGTCCGAGCAGTACTTC. Translated, it gives CATSRDPIGSEQYF.

The chain links TRBV20-1 to TRBJ2-7; 7 bases line up with TRBD2. Germline CDR1 DFQATT, CDR2 SNEGSKA (reference sequence). The CDR3 is made up of 14 amino acids. The V gene end was trimmed by 2 bases and the J gene end by 3 bases; junction bases not matched to a gene: 7. The CDR3 DNA is TGCAGTGCTAGACGGGGCGGGAGCAACTACGAGCAGTACTTC. Protein product: CSARRGGSNYEQYF.

To note about this clonotype: Its ends do not fully match the called genes, so a read error is possible. The chain combines TRBV10-3 with TRBJ1-3, with a possible D match to TRBD1 (6 bases). This CDR3 is built from 12 residues. The germline V gene encodes CDR1 ENHRY and CDR2 SYGVKD. The CDR3 is CVIGTTGNTIYF. The CDR3 DNA reads TGTGTCATCGGGACAACTGGAAACACCATATATTTT.

This clonotype was observed a handful of times. In DNA, the CDR3 is TGTGCCAGCTCACCCGACAGGTCGGTTCAGCCCCAGCATTTT. It codes for CASSPDRSVQPQHF. The J gene is TRBJ1-5, the V gene TRBV18; maybe TRBD1 (6 bases). CDR3 length: 14 residues. Germline CDR1 is KGHSH and CDR2 is LQKENI. The ends were cut back, 3 bases at V and 6 bases at J, with 12 bases in the middle.

DNA of the CDR3: TGTGCCTGGAGGAGGGGGGGAGGGGCCAACGTCCTGACTTTC. It yields the protein CAWRRGGGANVLTF. The V gene is TRBV30, the J gene TRBJ2-6; D possibly corresponds to TRBD2 (7 bases). This CDR3 has 14 amino acids. Germline CDR1 and CDR2: GTSNPN and SVGIG (reference sequence). V lost 3 bases to trimming and J lost 4 bases, with 10 bases between them.